This T cell receptor (beta chain) was sequenced in a study of cytomegalovirus exposure and HLA in healthy donors. Across the study: Roughly 80% of 398 genotyped donors fell in the Caucasian-associated ancestry cluster.

Note on this clone: Its cognate antigen is unknown.

Regarding the study as a whole: A few of the chains that were CMV-associated were confirmed in vitro to be specific for CMV antigens.

With 60 Vbeta and 13 Jbeta primers, the PCR was carried out. Authors' data handling: Unique TCR beta chains numbered around 80 million in a later analysis, with approximately 10 million shared. Libraries were prepared by immunoSEQ multiplex PCR; TCRdb keeps only in-frame clonotypes and omits some of them. That table gives V, J and clone size, and the DNA gave D and trimming. This table holds 62,000 or so clones, roughly 86% found once. The material sequenced was PBMCs. The source of this sequence is a man between 18 and 29 years old in good health and CMV-seronegative.

As DNA, the CDR3 is TGTGCCAGCAGCCTAGGGAGGGTCGATTCGTACGAGCAGTACTTC. As protein: CASSLGRVDSYEQYF. The V call is TRBV28, the J call TRBJ2-7, with 7 bases fitting TRBD2. CDR3 length: 15 residues. The germline V gene encodes CDR1 MDHEN and CDR2 SYDVKM. V was pared by 6 bases and J by 4 bases, with 12 bases of the junction left unmatched.